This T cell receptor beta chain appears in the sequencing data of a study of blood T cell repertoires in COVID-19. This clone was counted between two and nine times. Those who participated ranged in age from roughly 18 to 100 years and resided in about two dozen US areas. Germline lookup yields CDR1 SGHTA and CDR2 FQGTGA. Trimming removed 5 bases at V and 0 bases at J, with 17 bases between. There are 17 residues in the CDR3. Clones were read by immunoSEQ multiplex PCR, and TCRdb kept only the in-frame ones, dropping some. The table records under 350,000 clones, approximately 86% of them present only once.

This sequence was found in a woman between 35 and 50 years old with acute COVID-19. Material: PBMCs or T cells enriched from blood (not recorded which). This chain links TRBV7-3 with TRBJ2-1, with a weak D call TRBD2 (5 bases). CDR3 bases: TGTGCCAGCAGCGCCTCGCCCGACTACCGCTCCTACAATGAGCAGTTCTTC. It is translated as CASSASPDYRSYNEQFF.